The 7 T cell receptor beta chains listed next were all sequenced from one sample in a study of PD-1 blockade in classical Hodgkin lymphoma. Sequencing used immunoSEQ multiplex PCR; TCRdb keeps in-frame clones, though not all of them. The sample lists some 96,000 clones, roughly 84% occurring once. The patients all showed relapse after autologous stem cell transplantation, while their brentuximab vedotin exposure varied. The starting material was peripheral blood mononuclear cells (PBMCs), obtained at baseline. These receptors all stem from a human donor with classical Hodgkin lymphoma.

V gene TRBV5-6 combines with J gene TRBJ2-5, with 8 bases identical to TRBD2. The CDR3 loop spans 14 amino acids. V lost 4 bases, J lost 4 bases, and 6 bases stayed unmatched. Germline CDR1 and CDR2: SGHDT and YYEEEE. This CDR3 reads CASSAPGLGETQYF. CDR3 DNA sequence: TGTGCCAGCAGCGCCCCGGGACTAGGAGAGACCCAGTACTTC.

V gene TRBV5-4 combines with J gene TRBJ2-5; D is possibly TRBD2 (9 bases). The CDR3 consists of 16 residues. V lost 5 bases and J 4 bases, leaving 21 bases between the germline ends. Germline loops: CDR1 SGHNT, CDR2 YYREEE (reference sequence). CDR3 amino acids: CASRQGGLARPETQYF. Here the CDR3 DNA reads TGTGCCAGCAGACAGGGGGGACTAGCCCGCCCAGAGACCCAGTACTTC.

The CDR3 protein is CASSADSYTYEQYF. CDR3 DNA: TGTGCCAGCTCGGCGGACAGCTACACCTACGAGCAGTACTTC. The V gene is TRBV27, the J gene TRBJ2-5; TRBD1 might be the D (6 bases). The J call may be faulty, since TRBJ2-7 better matches the DNA end. Germline V gene lookup returns CDR1 MNHEY and CDR2 SMNVEV (reference sequence). The CDR3 extends over 14 amino acids.

The V gene is TRBV27, the J gene TRBJ2-7; 7 bases line up with TRBD2. The germline gives CDR1 MNHEY, CDR2 SMNVEV (reference sequence). V gave up 2 bases and J gave up 4 bases; unmatched junction bases: 5. The CDR3 sequence is 14 residues long. In DNA form, the CDR3 reads TGTGCCAGCAGTTTAGCGGGAGCTCTATACGAGCAGTACTTC. Translation gives CASSLAGALYEQYF.

The V and J genes are TRBV19 and TRBJ2-3, with D perhaps being TRBD1 or TRBD2 (5 bases each). The CDR3 runs to 16 residues. In germline, CDR1 is LNHDA, CDR2 SQIVND (reference sequence). The V and J ends lost 5 bases and 5 bases respectively, with 20 bases between them. CDR3 bases: TGTGCCAGTAGTGCTTCCGAGGGGTCTGGGCAAGATACGCAGTATTTT. It translates to CASSASEGSGQDTQYF.

The chain links TRBV28 to TRBJ2-2; no clear D gene. Germline values: CDR1 MDHEN, CDR2 SYDVKM. CDR3 length: 13 amino acids. V was cut by 8 bases and J by 0 bases, with 7 bases left in between. The CDR3 DNA reads as TGTGCCAGCGACTCCACGAACACCGGGGAGCTGTTTTTT. Amino acids: CASDSTNTGELFF.

The chain is built from TRBV19 and TRBJ2-1; 14 positions agree with TRBD2. This CDR3 comprises 19 residues. Germline CDR1 reads LNHDA; CDR2 reads SQIVND (reference sequence). V lost 3 bases, J lost 8 bases, and 15 bases stayed unmatched. In nucleotides, the CDR3 is TGTGCCAGTAGTATTTCAGGACTAGCGGGAGGAGGTGGGTCTGATGAGCAGTTCTTC. Protein: CASSISGLAGGGGSDEQFF.